One sample yielded the 2 T cell receptor beta chains listed below, sequenced in a study of cytotoxic CD8 clonotypes in ibrutinib-treated CLL. Sequencing used immunoSEQ multiplex PCR; TCRdb keeps in-frame clones, though not all of them. Here the sample spans around 50,000 clones, 55% to 70% being singletons. This specimen was PBMCs, taken after 24 months of ibrutinib treatment. The receptors originated from a human donor with chronic lymphocytic leukemia.

The gene calls are TRBV5-6 and TRBJ2-5, with D perhaps matching TRBD2 (6 bases). Between the trimmed V and J ends, which lost 5 bases and 1 base, there was a span of 12 bases. Germline V gene sequence: CDR1 SGHDT, CDR2 YYEEEE. The length of the CDR3 is 14 residues. The CDR3 coding sequence is TGTGCCAGCAGTCCTCCGGGACTCCAAGAGACCCAGTACTTC. This sequence encodes CASSPPGLQETQYF. Filled out from reference TRBV5-6 and TRBJ2-5, the complete variable domain reads DAGVTQSPTHLIKTRGQQVTLRCSPKSGHDTVSWYQQALGQGPQFIFQYYEEEERQRGNFPDRFSGHQFPNYSSELNVNALLLGDSALYLCASSPPGLQETQYFGPGTRLLVL.

The table lists this clone with a few counts. The rearrangement uses TRBV27 and TRBJ2-7; 7 nucleotides align to TRBD1. Germline-derived CDR1 and CDR2 are MNHEY and SMNVEV (reference sequence). There are 14 residues in the CDR3. Germline trimming cut 2 bases from V and 4 bases from J; bases unmatched to any gene: 5. The CDR3 nucleotides read TGTGCCAGCAGTTTAAGGGGGCAGGGATACGAGCAGTACTTC. It encodes CASSLRGQGYEQYF.